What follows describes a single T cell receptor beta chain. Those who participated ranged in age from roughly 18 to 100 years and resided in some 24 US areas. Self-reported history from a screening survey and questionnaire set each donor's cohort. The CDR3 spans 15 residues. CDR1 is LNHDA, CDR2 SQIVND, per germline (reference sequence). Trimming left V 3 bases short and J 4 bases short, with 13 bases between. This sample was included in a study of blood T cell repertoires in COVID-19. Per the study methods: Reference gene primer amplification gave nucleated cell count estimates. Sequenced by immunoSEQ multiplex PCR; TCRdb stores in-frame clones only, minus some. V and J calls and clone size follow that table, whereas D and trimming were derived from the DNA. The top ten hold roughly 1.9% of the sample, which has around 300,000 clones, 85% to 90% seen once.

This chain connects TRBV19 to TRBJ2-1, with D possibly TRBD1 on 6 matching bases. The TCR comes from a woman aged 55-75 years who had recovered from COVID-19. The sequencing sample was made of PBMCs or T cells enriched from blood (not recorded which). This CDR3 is CASSIRWGLYNEQFF. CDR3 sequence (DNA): TGTGCCAGTAGTATTCGTTGGGGGCTTTACAATGAGCAGTTCTTC.